One sample yielded the 7 T cell receptor beta chains listed below, sequenced in a study of PD-1 blockade in classical Hodgkin lymphoma. Produced via immunoSEQ multiplex PCR; TCRdb's table is partial and in-frame only. This table has approximately 25,000 clones, approximately 80% appearing once. Following autologous stem cell transplantation, relapse occurred in every patient, and exposure to brentuximab vedotin varied. This material consisted of peripheral blood mononuclear cells (PBMCs), taken before the second cycle of nivolumab. The receptors stem from a human donor with classical Hodgkin lymphoma.

V is TRBV28 and J is TRBJ2-5; 15 bases map to TRBD2. The CDR3 consists of 19 residues. Germline CDR1 is MDHEN and CDR2 is SYDVKM. J gave up 0 bases and V 0 bases, and 5 bases lay outside the gene matches. CDR3 in amino acids: CASSLWPGLAGGYQETQYF. The CDR3 bases are TGTGCCAGCAGTTTATGGCCGGGACTAGCGGGGGGATACCAAGAGACCCAGTACTTC.

The chain couples TRBV6-1 to TRBJ2-7, with TRBD1 identical over 7 bases. Trimming at V came to 4 bases and at J to 3 bases, leaving 6 bases not matched to a gene. This CDR3 contains 14 residues. Germline assignment: CDR1 MNHNS and CDR2 SASEGT. The chain's CDR3 is CASSGRQGIYEQYF. For the CDR3, the DNA is TGTGCCAGCAGTGGCAGACAGGGCATCTACGAGCAGTACTTC.

V usage is TRBV7-2 and J usage is TRBJ2-1, with D perhaps being TRBD1 or TRBD2 (5 bases each). Trimming took off 2 bases at V and 3 bases at J, with 11 bases between the two ends. The CDR3 is 15 residues long. Germline V gene lookup returns CDR1 SGHTA and CDR2 FQGNSA. CDR3 in amino acids: CASSLIGGYYNEQFF. Here the CDR3 DNA reads TGTGCCAGCAGCTTAATTGGGGGATACTACAATGAGCAGTTCTTC.

The chain is built from TRBV27 and TRBJ2-3; 8 nucleotides align to TRBD2. Germline V gene sequence: CDR1 MNHEY, CDR2 SMNVEV (reference sequence). This CDR3 comprises 15 residues. Trimming removed 6 bases from V and 0 bases from J; junction bases left unmatched: 5. The CDR3 DNA reads TGTGCCAGCAGGACGGGGGGGACTAGCACAGATACGCAGTATTTT. This sequence encodes CASRTGGTSTDTQYF.

This chain links TRBV6-5 with TRBJ2-6; no reliable D call. The CDR3 runs to 13 residues. In germline, CDR1 is MNHEY, CDR2 SVGAGI. Trimming left V 6 bases short and J 5 bases short, with 8 bases between. The CDR3 DNA is TGTGCCAGCAGCCCGGGCAGGGCCAACGTCCTGACTTTC. This translates into CASSPGRANVLTF.

This chain links TRBV30 with TRBJ2-1, with 10 bases matching TRBD2. V lost 1 base and J lost 2; bases outside the gene matches: 11. The CDR3 consists of 18 residues. The V gene's germline CDR1 is GTSNPN and CDR2 SVGIG (reference sequence). DNA for the CDR3: TGTGCCTGGAGTGCCATCAGCGGGAGGGCCGCCGCCTACAATGAGCAGTTCTTC. It encodes CAWSAISGRAAAYNEQFF.

The chain joins TRBV28 to TRBJ1-5, with 8 bases fitting TRBD1. V trimming: 8 bases; J trimming: 0 bases; junction bases outside the gene matches: 15. Germline V lookup: CDR1 MDHEN, CDR2 SYDVKM. This CDR3 region has 18 residues. The CDR3 region has the DNA TGTGCCAGCTCAGGGGGCGGCCTATGGGGGTATAGCAATCAGCCCCAGCATTTT. Translated: CASSGGGLWGYSNQPQHF.